This T cell receptor beta chain derives from a study of persistence of HIV-infected CD4 T cells. Whole-study context: Median time on suppressive ART was over six years.

CDR3 length: 14 residues. Germline V lookup: CDR1 MDHEN, CDR2 SYDVKM. Trimming stripped 1 base from V and 8 bases from J, with 11 bases between. The stimulus was an HIV-1 Gag 15-mer peptide pool, 0.8 to 1 ug/peptide/mL. Sorted nonresponding memory CD4+ T cells were CD40L-negative, CD69-negative, CD45RO-high. A single count supports this clone. Its antigen is currently unknown. Study-level results: Degenerate expanded CDR3beta sequences were enriched among CMV- and Gag-responding cells.

The immunoSEQ assay was version 4, run in survey mode. Assay used: immunoSEQ multiplex PCR; TCRdb lists only in-frame clones, some missing. This sample yields tens of thousands of clones, of which 65% to 80% are seen a single time; roughly 1.8% belongs to the top ten. The clonotype originates from an adult man with HIV who was CMV-seropositive. This chain connects TRBV28 to TRBJ1-4; the D gene is possibly TRBD1 (6 bases). The sequencing used CD4+ T cells sorted from PBMCs after approximately 19-hour stimulation, collected from a patient who received antiretroviral therapy. The CDR3 reads CASSLSPGGEKLFF. Here the CDR3 DNA reads TGTGCCAGCAGTTTATCCCCGGGGGGCGAAAAACTGTTTTTT.